The T cell receptor (beta chain) under discussion was sequenced for a study of metastatic and nonmetastatic thyroid tumors. About the study: Repertoires from blood and tumor or nodule tissue of malignant and benign thyroid patients were compared. Overall study results and limits: Malignant thyroid tumors reportedly exceeded benign nodules significantly in TCR beta diversity, with the difference appearing in blood and tumor.

How the authors handled the data: Building a distant-metastasis classifier for papillary thyroid cancer drew on CDR3 differences across clinicopathological groups. MiXCR reprocessed the PCR reads for TCRdb. TCRdb's processing, not the authors' own work, is the source of the V and J calls. The data contain around 9,000 clones, 44% of them seen just once; the ten biggest clones take up 30% to 40%. Ahead of thyroid surgery, no patient had received treatment of any kind. Germline V gives CDR1 MRHNA, CDR2 SNTAGT. The CDR3 covers 16 residues. Trimming left V 3 bases short and J 2 bases short, with 15 bases between. This clone was observed a handful of times. Antigen: not known.

The clonotype comes from a male donor with papillary thyroid cancer or a benign thyroid nodule (not recorded which). Some clones in this sample may be carry-over from other donors' samples. V gene TRBV6-4 combines with J gene TRBJ2-3; tentatively, D is TRBD2 (6 bases). Source material: tumor tissue. CDR3 in amino acids: CASSEGSGGPTDTQYF. For the CDR3, the DNA is TGTGCCAGCAGTGAGGGTAGCGGTGGACCCACAGATACGCAGTATTTT.